This record covers a single T cell receptor (beta chain). The antigen is not known. V dropped 5 bases and J dropped 6; count of bases not matched to a gene: 16. The CDR3 consists of 17 residues. Preparation of the TCRbeta library was carried out with unique molecular identifiers. Each CDR3 protein is one row after TCRdb ran MiXCR on the PCR reads. The data hold approximately 520,000 distinct CDR3 sequences, with 10% to 12% observed a single time. The data were obtained in a study of T-cell reconstitution after alpha-beta-depleted transplantation in children. Findings and caveats of the study: Counts and diversity of T cells one year after transplant came mostly from newly produced T cells.

V is TRBV12-3 or TRBV12-4 and J is TRBJ2-1; 7 nucleotides match TRBD2. This clonotype was obtained from a female patient between 2 and 15 years old who had a stem cell transplant for aplastic anemia, so the T cells may come from the graft donor. Sequences were derived from PBMCs, mostly from graft donor cells, sampled 180 days after TCRalphabeta/CD19-depleted stem cell transplant. The chain's CDR3 is CASSPRIGSGGGNEQFF. CDR3 nucleotide sequence: TGTGCCAGCAGTCCCCGAATAGGAAGCGGCGGGGGCAATGAGCAGTTCTTC.